This T cell receptor (beta chain) stems from a study of shared clonotypes between healthy human individuals. The CDR3 contains 14 residues. In germline, CDR1 is SGHAT, CDR2 FQNNGV. Trimming removed 1 base from V and 4 bases from J, with 10 bases in between. This clone showed up just a few times. The assay was immunoSEQ multiplex PCR, and TCRdb's table has in-frame clones only and misses some. The table records hundreds of thousands of clones, about three quarters of them present only once. The sequenced material came from memory CD4+ T cells sorted from blood. Documented subset: CD45RA-negative fraction. The TCR originated in a woman in her 30s in good health. The chain links TRBV11-2 to TRBJ1-2; perhaps TRBD1 as D (6 bases). DNA for the CDR3: TGTGCCAGCAGCTTAGGGACAGCTCCCTATGGCTACACCTTC. Its protein is CASSLGTAPYGYTF. The entire variable domain, with the rest obtained from reference TRBV11-2 and TRBJ1-2, is as follows: EAGVAQSPRYKIIEKRQSVAFWCNPISGHATLYWYQQILGQGPKLLIQFQNNGVVDDSQLPKDRFSAERLKGVDSTLKIQPAKLEDSAVYLCASSLGTAPYGYTFGSGTRLTVV.